This is a list of T cell receptor beta chains from one sample in a study of metastatic and nonmetastatic thyroid tumors. With MiXCR, TCRdb reprocessed the PCR reads. The sample has about 50,000 clones, approximately 4.1% seen once; the top ten hold 8% to 10%. The specimen was blood. These receptor sequences come from a female donor with papillary thyroid cancer or a benign thyroid nodule (not recorded which). Some clones in this sample may be carry-over from other donors' samples. Each CDR3 is given with its conserved first and last residue. D genes are given only for firm matches. Clone size is given for some rows only: seen once, a few or many times, or a class if the clone is expanded.

clone size,D gene,V gene,J gene,CDR3 DNA,CDR3 protein
many,TRBD1,TRBV2,TRBJ2-4,TGTGCCAGCAGGGAACAGGGGGCCAAAAACATTCAGTACTTC,CASREQGAKNIQYF
many,.,TRBV3-1,TRBJ1-1,TGTGCCAGCAGCCAGTGGGGGGTGCAGAACACTGAAGCTTTCTTT,CASSQWGVQNTEAFF
few,.,TRBV6-1,TRBJ1-2,TGTGCCAGCAGTCTACAGGGCGCTAACTATGGCTACACCTTC,CASSLQGANYGYTF
many,.,TRBV3-1,TRBJ2-1,TGTGCCAGCAGCCAAGCCTACAATGAGCAGTTCTTC,CASSQAYNEQFF
many,TRBD1,TRBV10-3,TRBJ2-7,TGTGCCATCAGTGAGAGGGGGCAGAGGGCCTACGAGCAGTACTTC,CAISERGQRAYEQYF
.,.,TRBV10-3,TRBJ1-1,TGTGACATCACCGAGACAGGAGTCACTGAAGATTTCTTT,CDITETGVTEDFF
.,.,TRBV9,TRBJ2-1,TGTGCCAGCAGCGTAGAAATGGCGTTTGAGCGGTTCTTC,CASSVEMAFERFF
many,.,TRBV7-2,TRBJ2-3,TGTGCCAGCAGCCCCGGACGAGATACGCAGTATTTT,CASSPGRDTQYF
.,.,TRBV6-6,TRBJ2-7,TGTGCCAGCAGTTACTCATGGGCCGACACCTACGAGCAGTACTTC,CASSYSWADTYEQYF
.,.,TRBV10-1,TRBJ2-7,TGCGCCACCGCGGACACAAGCTCCTACGAGCAGTACTTC,CATADTSSYEQYF
many,TRBD1,TRBV6-1,TRBJ1-1,TGTGCCAGCACTTACAGGGGGAGGGGCACTGAAGCTTTCTTT,CASTYRGRGTEAFF